The present T cell receptor beta chain was sequenced within a study of CD8 T cells in ankylosing spondylitis. Findings of the study overall: Disease-linked clones reportedly showed significant enrichment in matched ankylosing spondylitis synovial fluid. Disease-linked clones proved CD8+ and comparatively uncommon in peripheral blood.

TCRdb ran MiXCR on the 5' RACE reads and lists one entry per CDR3 protein. In the table there are around 150,000 distinct CDR3 sequences, around 10% of which are singletons. V was clipped by 5 bases and J by 6 bases, with 17 bases between them. This CDR3 spans 14 amino acids. In germline, CDR1 is MNHNS, CDR2 SASEGT. This clonotype was observed at least ten times. Its antigen is as yet unknown. Sequencing was carried out using blood, either unsorted or a sorted T cell fraction (not recorded which). This sequence joins TRBV6-1 and TRBJ2-7, with D tentatively TRBD1 (6 bases). The receptor's source is a male donor with ankylosing spondylitis or in good health (not recorded which). The CDR3 reads CASSLGARQSEQYF. In DNA form, the CDR3 reads TGTGCCAGCAGTCTGGGGGCCAGACAGAGCGAGCAGTACTTC.